The next 20 T cell receptor beta chains were all read from a single sample in a study of T cell responses to AZD1222 COVID-19 vaccine. Repertoires were generated with immunoSEQ multiplex PCR, while TCRdb's copy carries only in-frame clones and drops some. The sample lists about 120,000 clones, around 90% occurring once. Specimen: peripheral blood, collected 28 days after the second AZD1222 dose. All receptors come from an adult who received the AZD1222 COVID-19 vaccine.

The chain combines TRBV19 with TRBJ1-2; the D gene is possibly TRBD1 (5 bases). CDR1 is LNHDA and CDR2 is SQIVND in the germline V gene (reference sequence). The ends were cut back, 8 bases at V and 1 base at J, with 17 bases in the middle. The CDR3 spans 15 residues. CDR3 loop: CASREQESRNYGYTF. The CDR3 nucleotides read TGTGCCAGTCGTGAACAGGAATCACGTAACTATGGCTACACCTTC.

The chain is built from TRBV6-5 and TRBJ1-6; TRBD1 might be the D (5 bases). This CDR3 region has 14 residues. Germline CDR1 is MNHEY and CDR2 is SVGAGI. V was clipped by 6 bases and J by 14 bases, with 20 bases between them. The CDR3 DNA follows: TGTGCCAGCAGATACCTCCAGGGAGGTGAGTCCCTCCACTTT. This translates into CASRYLQGGESLHF.

The rearrangement uses TRBV2 and TRBJ2-1, with 11 bases fitting TRBD2. The germline CDR1 and CDR2 sequences are SNHLY and FYNNEI. The CDR3 is made up of 12 amino acids. Germline trimming cut 6 bases from V and 10 bases from J; bases unmatched to any gene: 2. CDR3 nucleotide sequence: TGTGCCAGCAGACTAGCGGGAGCCGAGCAGTTCTTC. It yields the protein CASRLAGAEQFF.

This sequence joins TRBV7-9 and TRBJ1-3, with D possibly matching TRBD1 (5 bases). CDR1 and CDR2 from the germline V gene are SEHNR and FQNEAQ (reference sequence). The V end lost 0 bases, the J end lost 8 bases, and 11 bases lay between the germline ends. This CDR3 is built from 14 residues. Here the CDR3 reads CASSLAGDSDTIYF. As DNA, the CDR3 is TGTGCCAGCAGCTTAGCGGGGGACTCTGACACCATATATTTT.

The chain couples TRBV4-1 to TRBJ2-1; 11 nucleotides line up with TRBD2. Looked up from germline, CDR1 is MGHRA and CDR2 is YSYEKL. The length of the CDR3 is 14 residues. The junction had 7 bases not matched to a gene; V was cut back by 2 bases and J by 13 bases. CDR3 DNA: TGCGCCAGCAGCCAAAACCTAGCGGGGGGCCCTCAGTTCTTC. Translated: CASSQNLAGGPQFF.

The chain is built from TRBV28 and TRBJ2-7; 10 bases align to TRBD2. V dropped 6 bases and J dropped 0; count of bases not matched to a gene: 8. Germline V gene sequence: CDR1 MDHEN, CDR2 SYDVKM. The CDR3 sequence is 16 residues long. The CDR3 DNA is TGTGCCAGCAGCCTTGCCGCTAGCGGGAGCTCCTACGAGCAGTACTTC. This codes for CASSLAASGSSYEQYF. Full variable domain (outside the CDR3, taken from reference TRBV28 and TRBJ2-7): DVKVTQSSRYLVKRTGEKVFLECVQDMDHENMFWYRQDPGLGLRLIYFSYDVKMKEKGDIPEGYSVSREKKERFSLILESASTNQTSMYLCASSLAASGSSYEQYFGPGTRLTVT.

CDR3 residues: CASSFGRAKLRRQPQHF. The CDR3 DNA reads as TGTGCCAGCAGTTTCGGGAGGGCCAAACTCCGACGCCAGCCCCAGCATTTT. This chain joins TRBV28 and TRBJ1-5; D remains ambiguous. The germline V gene has CDR1 MDHEN and CDR2 SYDVKM. V gave up 3 bases and J gave up 7 bases, with 22 bases separating them. The CDR3 sequence is 17 residues long.

V is TRBV9 and J is TRBJ2-1; no definite D call. Germline CDR1 SGDLS, CDR2 YYNGEE. V was pared by 0 bases and J by 4 bases, with 8 bases between. The CDR3 is 14 amino acids. This CDR3 reads CASSVGLGYNEQFF. In nucleotides, the CDR3 is TGTGCCAGCAGCGTAGGATTGGGGTACAATGAGCAGTTCTTC.

This clone was observed a few times. The rearrangement joins TRBV11-1 to TRBJ2-7; TRBD1 agrees at 8 bases. The CDR3 extends over 13 amino acids. V trimming: 3 bases; J trimming: 6 bases; junction bases outside the gene matches: 4. From germline, CDR1 is SGHAT and CDR2 FQDESV (reference sequence). CDR3 residues: CASSLRQGSEQYF. The CDR3 nucleotides are TGTGCCAGCAGCTTGCGACAGGGGTCCGAGCAGTACTTC. Filled out from reference TRBV11-1 and TRBJ2-7, the complete variable domain reads EAEVAQSPRYKITEKSQAVAFWCDPISGHATLYWYRQILGQGPELLVQFQDESVVDDSQLPKDRFSAERLKGVDSTLKIQPAELGDSAMYLCASSLRQGSEQYFGPGTRLTVT.

This sequence joins TRBV7-8 and TRBJ2-5; either TRBD1 or TRBD2 may fit D (7 bases each). This CDR3 has 16 amino acids. The ends were cut back, 5 bases at V and 7 bases at J, with 23 bases in the middle. Per germline, CDR1 SGHVS and CDR2 FQNEAQ. CDR3 DNA: TGTGCCAGCAGCCCGACAGGGTATCGCGGGGGTAGGACCCAGTACTTC. Residues: CASSPTGYRGGRTQYF.

The chain carries TRBV5-1 and TRBJ1-1, with 11 bases fitting TRBD1. Germline V gene sequence: CDR1 SGHRS, CDR2 YFSETQ. Germline trimming cut 3 bases from V and 3 bases from J; bases unmatched to any gene: 7. The CDR3 covers 16 residues. CDR3 in amino acids: CASSWRGQGEDTEAFF. CDR3 coding DNA: TGCGCCAGCAGCTGGAGGGGACAGGGGGAAGACACTGAAGCTTTCTTT.

The table lists this clone with a count of one. The chain combines TRBV20-1 with TRBJ1-2; the D is unclear. The CDR3 spans 9 residues. Per the germline V gene, CDR1 is DFQATT and CDR2 is SNEGSKA (reference sequence). V gave up 6 bases and J gave up 5 bases, with 4 bases separating them. CDR3 bases: TGCAGTGCCAGATATGGCTACACCTTC. It yields the protein CSARYGYTF.

Only a few counts were recorded for this clone. The chain combines TRBV6-1 with TRBJ2-5; D is unresolved. Trimming removed 1 base at V and 3 bases at J, with 6 bases between. This CDR3 is 13 amino acids long. The germline V gene has CDR1 MNHNS and CDR2 SASEGT. The CDR3 DNA is TGTGCCAGCAGTGAAGGGTGGGAAGAGACCCAGTACTTC. This sequence encodes CASSEGWEETQYF.

The V call is TRBV5-1, the J call TRBJ2-1; TRBD2 agrees at 10 bases. The J segment lost 0 bases and the V segment lost 2 bases, leaving 5 bases of the junction unmatched. This CDR3 comprises 17 residues. Germline CDR1 SGHRS, CDR2 YFSETQ. The CDR3 spells CASSLQTSGLSYNEQFF. The CDR3 DNA reads TGCGCCAGCAGCTTACAGACTAGCGGGCTCTCCTACAATGAGCAGTTCTTC.

The J gene is TRBJ1-2, the V gene TRBV7-2, with TRBD1 matching over 7 bases. CDR1 is SGHTA, CDR2 FQGNSA, per germline. CDR3 length: 15 amino acids. Germline trimming cut 4 bases from V and 8 bases from J; bases unmatched to any gene: 13. The CDR3 DNA is TGTGCCAGCAGCTCCGCCGGGACAGATTCGTGGGGCTACACCTTC. It yields the protein CASSSAGTDSWGYTF.

This clone was counted once. The chain combines TRBV19 with TRBJ2-5; D gene ambiguous. CDR1 and CDR2 (germline): LNHDA, SQIVND (reference sequence). CDR3 length equals 13 residues. The ends were cut back, 5 bases at V and 2 bases at J, with 9 bases in the middle. CDR3: CASSPGLQETQYF. The CDR3 nucleotides are TGTGCCAGTAGTCCGGGCCTACAAGAGACCCAGTACTTC.

The rearrangement links TRBV4-1 to TRBJ2-3; 10 positions match TRBD2. This CDR3 has 19 amino acids. The germline V gene has CDR1 MGHRA and CDR2 YSYEKL. V trimming: 6 bases; J trimming: 1 base; junction bases outside the gene matches: 16. This CDR3 reads CASSPLVEREGRGTDTQYF. CDR3 nucleotides: TGCGCCAGCAGTCCCCTGGTCGAGCGGGAGGGCCGGGGCACAGATACGCAGTATTTT.

The V call is TRBV3-1 (or the pseudogene TRBV3-2), the J call TRBJ2-3; D call uncertain. V gave up 1 base and J gave up 1 base, with 12 bases separating them. Germline V gene data show CDR1 as LGHDT and CDR2 as YNNKEL (reference sequence). The length of the CDR3 is 16 residues. CDR3 protein: CASSQGHTTGTDTQYF. CDR3 sequence (DNA): TGTGCCAGCAGCCAAGGACACACCACTGGCACAGATACGCAGTATTTT.

This chain joins TRBV5-1 and TRBJ2-3, with D maybe TRBD2 (5 bases). The germline V and J ends were trimmed by 6 bases and 6 bases, with 20 bases remaining between them. The CDR3 contains 15 residues. The germline gives CDR1 SGHRS, CDR2 YFSETQ. In DNA, the CDR3 is TGCGCCAGCACCCTCGCGACTACGAGGGAGGATACGCAGTATTTT. Translated: CASTLATTREDTQYF.

This clone was counted once. CDR3 sequence: CSVVAARANYGYTF. The CDR3, as DNA: TGCAGCGTTGTAGCGGCCAGGGCTAACTATGGCTACACCTTC. The chain recombines TRBV29-1 with TRBJ1-2; TRBD1 is a possible D gene (5 bases). The germline V gene has CDR1 SQVTM and CDR2 ANQGSEA. CDR3 length: 14 amino acids. The ends were cut back, 4 bases at V and 0 bases at J, with 12 bases in the middle.